A single sample gave rise to the 23 T cell receptor beta chains below, sequenced in a study of CD8 T cells in ankylosing spondylitis (dated by TCRdb to the late 2010s). Libraries were built with 5' RACE. Sequencer: Illumina HiSeq 2500. Clones were called with MiXCR by TCRdb after fastp trimmed the public reads at Q25, and only in-frame beta chains were retained. Under each unique CDR3 protein, matching rows form one entry showing the most common genes and DNA. The sample table contains 380,000 or so distinct CDR3 sequences; only one count was recorded for 20% to 25% of them. The leading ten clones occupy about an eighth of the sample. Material: blood, either unsorted or a sorted T cell fraction (not recorded which). These receptors were taken from a male donor with ankylosing spondylitis or in good health (not recorded which).

This clonotype has more than one count but fewer than ten. The chain carries TRBV20-1 and TRBJ2-7; TRBD1 aligns across 9 bases. V lost 0 bases, J lost 2 bases, and 5 bases stayed unmatched. Germline assignment: CDR1 DFQATT and CDR2 SNEGSKA (reference sequence). The CDR3 is 15 amino acids. The CDR3 reads CSARDPDRGTYEQYF. In nucleotides, the CDR3 is TGCAGTGCTAGAGATCCGGACAGGGGAACCTACGAGCAGTACTTC.

This clonotype showed up just a few times. V and J are TRBV12-3 or TRBV12-4 and TRBJ2-6; D call uncertain. CDR3 size: 16 residues. V was clipped by 5 bases and J by 2 bases, with 13 bases between them. The CDR3, as DNA: TGTGCCAGCAGTACAACAGACGGAACTGGGGCCAACGTCCTGACTTTC. Translation gives CASSTTDGTGANVLTF.

This clonotype was counted many times. V is TRBV5-1 and J is TRBJ1-1; the D gene is possibly TRBD1 (6 bases). The germline V gene has CDR1 SGHRS and CDR2 YFSETQ. The CDR3 contains 13 residues. V lost 5 bases and J 1 base, leaving 9 bases between the germline ends. The DNA for the CDR3 is TGCGCCAGCAGATCGGACAGGAACACTGAAGCTTTCTTT. Its translation: CASRSDRNTEAFF. The entire variable domain, with the rest obtained from reference TRBV5-1 and TRBJ1-1, is as follows: KAGVTQTPRYLIKTRGQQVTLSCSPISGHRSVSWYQQTPGQGLQFLFEYFSETQRNKGNFPGRFSGRQFSNSRSEMNVSTLELGDSALYLCASRSDRNTEAFFGQGTRLTVV.

J is TRBJ2-7 and V is TRBV5-1, with D uncertain. Trimming took 5 bases from V and 1 from J, leaving 10 bases between them. This CDR3 contains 13 residues. Germline-derived CDR1 and CDR2 are SGHRS and YFSETQ. CDR3 region: CASRLTPSYEQYF. The CDR3 bases are TGCGCCAGCAGACTGACCCCGTCCTACGAGCAGTACTTC.

The gene calls are TRBV6-1 and TRBJ2-3; a possible D gene is TRBD2 (5 bases). The V gene's germline CDR1 is MNHNS and CDR2 SASEGT. Trimming took 8 bases from V and 2 from J, leaving 14 bases between them. The CDR3 contains 14 residues. The CDR3, as DNA: TGTGCCAGCGGATGGGAGCGGACCACAGATACGCAGTATTTT. Translating it yields CASGWERTTDTQYF.

The chain uses TRBV29-1 and TRBJ2-5, with 14 bases matching TRBD2. This CDR3 has 13 residues. The V gene's germline CDR1 is SQVTM and CDR2 ANQGSEA. The V gene end was trimmed by 6 bases and the J gene end by 3 bases; junction bases not matched to a gene: 0. The DNA for the CDR3 is TGCAGCGTGGGACTAGCGGGGGAAGAGACCCAGTACTTC. This encodes CSVGLAGEETQYF. The whole variable domain, remainder taken from reference TRBV29-1 and TRBJ2-5, is SAVISQKPSRDICQRGTSLTIQCQVDSQVTMMFWYRQQPGQSLTLIATANQGSEATYESGFVIDKFPISRPNLTFSTLTVSNMSPEDSSIYLCSVGLAGEETQYFGPGTRLLVL.

The chain employs TRBV12-3 or TRBV12-4 and TRBJ2-1; D is possibly TRBD1 or TRBD2 (5 bases each). The ends were cut back, 4 bases at V and 2 bases at J, with 12 bases in the middle. The CDR3 length is 15 residues. The CDR3 bases are TGTGCCAGCAGTTGGGGCTTGGGGGCCTACAATGAGCAGTTCTTC. Its protein is CASSWGLGAYNEQFF.

This clonotype was seen only a few times. J is TRBJ2-3 and V is TRBV20-1; 7 nucleotides line up with TRBD2. The CDR3 totals 17 residues. J gave up 3 bases and V 0 bases, and 12 bases lay outside the gene matches. From germline, CDR1 is DFQATT and CDR2 SNEGSKA (reference sequence). CDR3 loop: CSARDLWGGGVTDTQYF. Here the CDR3 DNA reads TGCAGTGCTAGAGATCTGTGGGGGGGAGGCGTAACAGATACGCAGTATTTT.

This clonotype was seen only a few times. The chain recombines TRBV27 with TRBJ1-5; the match to TRBD1 covers 9 bases. J lost 4 bases, V lost 5 bases, and 6 bases had no gene match. The CDR3 totals 15 residues. Germline V gives CDR1 MNHEY, CDR2 SMNVEV (reference sequence). CDR3: CASSIQGALNQPQHF. The CDR3 DNA follows: TGTGCCAGCAGTATACAGGGGGCCCTTAATCAGCCCCAGCATTTT.

The V and J genes are TRBV15 and TRBJ2-3; D uncertain. The V gene lost 0 bases and the J gene lost 1 base, with 14 bases spanning the gap. Germline CDR1 LNHNV, CDR2 YYDKDF (reference sequence). The CDR3 is 17 residues long. The CDR3 is CATSRDRSLAGTDTQYF. The CDR3 coding sequence is TGTGCCACCAGCAGAGATAGGAGCCTTGCGGGCACAGATACGCAGTATTTT.

The rearrangement uses TRBV12-3 or TRBV12-4 and TRBJ2-7; D is perhaps TRBD1 (5 bases). This CDR3 comprises 13 residues. Trimming took 3 bases from V and 6 from J, leaving 12 bases between them. The CDR3 DNA follows: TGTGCCAGCAGTTTCGGCAGGGTTCTCGAGCAGTACTTC. Protein: CASSFGRVLEQYF.

J is TRBJ2-1 and V is TRBV10-3, with 9 bases that match TRBD2. V dropped 4 bases and J dropped 2; count of bases not matched to a gene: 6. From germline, CDR1 is ENHRY and CDR2 SYGVKD. This CDR3 has 16 residues. The chain's CDR3 is CAISAAGGPPYNEQFF. The DNA of the CDR3 is TGTGCCATCAGTGCGGCGGGGGGGCCTCCCTACAATGAGCAGTTCTTC.

V gene TRBV3-1 combines with J gene TRBJ1-6; 8 nucleotides agree with TRBD1. The V segment lost 4 bases and the J segment 10 bases; nucleotides outside the gene matches: 9. This CDR3 comprises 15 residues. Germline V gene data show CDR1 as LGHDT and CDR2 as YNNKEL (reference sequence). DNA of the CDR3: TGTGCCAGCAGCCCAGTCGGGACAGGAAGATCACCCCTCCACTTT. This codes for CASSPVGTGRSPLHF.

The chain links TRBV24-1 to TRBJ2-7, with a weak D call TRBD1 (6 bases). The V end was cut by 3 bases, the J end by 0 bases, with 8 bases between. Germline CDR1 and CDR2: KGHDR and SFDVKD. This CDR3 comprises 14 residues. This CDR3 reads CATSDQGSSYEQYF. The CDR3 region has the DNA TGTGCCACCAGTGATCAGGGGAGCTCCTACGAGCAGTACTTC.

The chain employs TRBV12-3 or TRBV12-4 and TRBJ2-7; the D gene could be TRBD1 or TRBD2 (6 bases each). The CDR3 contains 15 residues. The V and J ends lost 3 bases and 6 bases respectively, with 18 bases between them. Here the CDR3 DNA reads TGTGCCAGCAGTTTCGCCTGGGGGGCCTTAGGCGAGCAGTACTTC. Its translation is CASSFAWGALGEQYF.

The J gene is TRBJ2-7, the V gene TRBV7-2; the match to TRBD1 covers 9 bases. The germline V gene has CDR1 SGHTA and CDR2 FQGNSA. The trim removed 7 bases at V and 2 bases at J, leaving 12 bases unmatched. This CDR3 region has 16 residues. CDR3 nucleotides: TGTGCCAGCACCACTCGGCCGGGACAGGGACCCTACGAGCAGTACTTC. It is translated as CASTTRPGQGPYEQYF.

The chain has TRBV10-3 and TRBJ2-3, with a weak D call TRBD2 (5 bases). V lost 2 bases and J 5 bases, leaving 11 bases between the germline ends. The germline CDR1 and CDR2 sequences are ENHRY and SYGVKD. The CDR3 sequence is 14 residues long. CDR3 in amino acids: CAISEPYAGDTQYF. The CDR3 nucleotides read TGTGCCATCAGTGAGCCGTACGCGGGAGATACGCAGTATTTT.

The chain employs TRBV14 and TRBJ2-3; D might be TRBD1 or TRBD2, each matching 5 bases. The ends were cut back, 3 bases at V and 6 bases at J, with 19 bases in the middle. CDR3 length: 16 residues. Germline V lookup: CDR1 SGHDN, CDR2 FVKESK. Here the CDR3 DNA reads TGTGCCAGCAGCCAGATGGGACCGGACGAGTTGGATACGCAGTATTTT. Protein sequence: CASSQMGPDELDTQYF. Combining the CDR3 with reference TRBV14 and TRBJ2-3 gives the whole variable domain EAGVTQFPSHSVIEKGQTVTLRCDPISGHDNLYWYRRVMGKEIKFLLHFVKESKQDESGMPNNRFLAERTGGTYSTLKVQPAELEDSGVYFCASSQMGPDELDTQYFGPGTRLTVL.

This clonotype has a handful of counts. The V and J genes are TRBV11-2 and TRBJ1-2; TRBD1 agrees at 11 bases. Germline V gene lookup returns CDR1 SGHAT and CDR2 FQNNGV. The J segment lost 8 bases and the V segment lost 5 bases, leaving 10 bases of the junction unmatched. The CDR3 is made up of 15 amino acids. CDR3 bases: TGTGCCAGCAGCAGAACCGGACAGGGGGCGGAGGGCTACACCTTC. This codes for CASSRTGQGAEGYTF. Full variable domain (missing parts from reference TRBV11-2 and TRBJ1-2): EAGVAQSPRYKIIEKRQSVAFWCNPISGHATLYWYQQILGQGPKLLIQFQNNGVVDDSQLPKDRFSAERLKGVDSTLKIQPAKLEDSAVYLCASSRTGQGAEGYTFGSGTRLTVV.

V usage is TRBV29-1 and J usage is TRBJ2-3; no clear D gene. The CDR3 extends over 13 amino acids. Germline CDR1 and CDR2: SQVTM and ANQGSEA. Deletions cut 0 bases from V and 3 bases from J, with 7 bases between. For the CDR3, the DNA is TGCAGCGTTGAAGATTTGGTTACAGATACGCAGTATTTT. Encoded protein: CSVEDLVTDTQYF.

The V call is TRBV7-9, the J call TRBJ1-3, with D unresolved. Germline CDR1 is SEHNR and CDR2 is FQNEAQ (reference sequence). Trimming removed 3 bases from V and 0 bases from J, with 9 bases in between. CDR3 length: 15 amino acids. For the CDR3, the DNA is TGTGCCAGCAGCTTTTCGGGTGGCTCTGGAAACACCATATATTTT. Translated, it gives CASSFSGGSGNTIYF. Complete variable domain (other parts from reference TRBV7-9 and TRBJ1-3): DTGVSQNPRHKITKRGQNVTFRCDPISEHNRLYWYRQTLGQGPEFLTYFQNEAQLEKSRLLSDRFSAERPKGSFSTLEIQRTEQGDSAMYLCASSFSGGSGNTIYFGEGSWLTVV.

This clonotype was seen a handful of times. The rearrangement uses TRBV6-1 and TRBJ2-3, with D possibly TRBD1 on 6 matching bases. The germline V gene encodes CDR1 MNHNS and CDR2 SASEGT. This CDR3 has 15 residues. Trimming stripped 2 bases from V and 0 bases from J, with 9 bases between. Here the CDR3 DNA reads TGTGCCAGCAGTGAACGGGACAAAAGCACAGATACGCAGTATTTT. Its translation: CASSERDKSTDTQYF.

The chain has TRBV7-2 and TRBJ2-7, with unresolved D. Germline CDR1 and CDR2: SGHTA and FQGNSA. The CDR3 length is 15 residues. V lost 2 bases and J lost 4, with 15 bases in between. The CDR3 sequence: CASSLLHSQPYEQYF. CDR3 bases: TGTGCCAGCAGCTTATTGCACAGCCAGCCTTACGAGCAGTACTTC.